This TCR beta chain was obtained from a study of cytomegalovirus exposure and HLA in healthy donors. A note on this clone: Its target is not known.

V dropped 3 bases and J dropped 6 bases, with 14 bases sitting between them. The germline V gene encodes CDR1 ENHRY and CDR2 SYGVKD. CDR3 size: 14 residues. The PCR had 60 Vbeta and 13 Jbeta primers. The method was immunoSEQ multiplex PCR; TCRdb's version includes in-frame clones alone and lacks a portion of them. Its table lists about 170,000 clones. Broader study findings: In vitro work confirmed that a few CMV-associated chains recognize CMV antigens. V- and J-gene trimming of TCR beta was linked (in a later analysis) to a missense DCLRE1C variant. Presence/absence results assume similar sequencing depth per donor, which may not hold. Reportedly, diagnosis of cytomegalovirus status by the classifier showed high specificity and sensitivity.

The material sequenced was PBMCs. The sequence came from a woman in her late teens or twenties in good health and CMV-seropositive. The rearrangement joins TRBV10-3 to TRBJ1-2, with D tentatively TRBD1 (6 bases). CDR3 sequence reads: CAISEGGGTDGYTF. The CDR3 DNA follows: TGTGCCATCAGTGAAGGGGGGGGGACGGATGGCTACACCTTC.